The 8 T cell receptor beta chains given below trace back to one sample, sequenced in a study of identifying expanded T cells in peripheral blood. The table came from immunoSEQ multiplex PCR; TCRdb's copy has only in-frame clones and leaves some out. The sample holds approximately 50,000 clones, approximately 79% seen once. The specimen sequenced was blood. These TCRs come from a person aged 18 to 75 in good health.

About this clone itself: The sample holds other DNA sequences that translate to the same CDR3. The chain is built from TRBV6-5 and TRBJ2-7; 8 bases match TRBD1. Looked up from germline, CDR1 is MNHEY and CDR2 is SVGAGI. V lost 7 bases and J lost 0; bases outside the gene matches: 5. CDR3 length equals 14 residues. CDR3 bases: TGTGCCAGCAAGGACAGGGTGGGCTCCTACGAGCAGTACGTC. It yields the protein CASKDRVGSYEQYV.

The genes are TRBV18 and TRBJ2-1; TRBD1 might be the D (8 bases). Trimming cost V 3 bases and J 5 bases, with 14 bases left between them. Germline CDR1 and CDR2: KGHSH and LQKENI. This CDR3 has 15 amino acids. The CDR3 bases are TGTGCCAGCTCACCCGGACAGGGAGGGGACAATGAGCAGTTCTTC. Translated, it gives CASSPGQGGDNEQFF.

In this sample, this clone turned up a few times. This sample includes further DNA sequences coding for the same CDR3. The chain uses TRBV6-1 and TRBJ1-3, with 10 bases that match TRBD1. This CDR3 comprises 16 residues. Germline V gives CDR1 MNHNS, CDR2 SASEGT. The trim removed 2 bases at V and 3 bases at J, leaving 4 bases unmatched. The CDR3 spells CASSERQGAGGNTIYF. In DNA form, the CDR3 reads TGTGCCAGCAGTGAAAGACAGGGGGCAGGTGGAAACACCATATATTTT.

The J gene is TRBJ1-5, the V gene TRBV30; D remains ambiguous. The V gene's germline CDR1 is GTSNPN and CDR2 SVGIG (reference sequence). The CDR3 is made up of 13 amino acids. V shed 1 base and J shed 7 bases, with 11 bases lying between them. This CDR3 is CAWSARRGQPQHF. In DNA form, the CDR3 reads TGTGCCTGGAGTGCCAGACGGGGACAGCCCCAGCATTTT.

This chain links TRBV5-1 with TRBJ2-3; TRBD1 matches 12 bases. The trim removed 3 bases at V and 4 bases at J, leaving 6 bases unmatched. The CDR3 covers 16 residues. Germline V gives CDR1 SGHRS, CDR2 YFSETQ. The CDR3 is CASSSGTGGWADTQYF. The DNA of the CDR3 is TGCGCCAGCAGCTCCGGGACAGGGGGCTGGGCAGATACGCAGTATTTT.

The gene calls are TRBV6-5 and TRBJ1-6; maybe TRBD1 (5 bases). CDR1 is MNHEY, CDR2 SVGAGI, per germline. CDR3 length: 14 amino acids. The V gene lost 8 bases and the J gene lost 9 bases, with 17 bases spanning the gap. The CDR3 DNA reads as TGTGCCAGCCGCCCCCGAGGGGAGAGTTCACCCCTCCACTTT. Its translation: CASRPRGESSPLHF.

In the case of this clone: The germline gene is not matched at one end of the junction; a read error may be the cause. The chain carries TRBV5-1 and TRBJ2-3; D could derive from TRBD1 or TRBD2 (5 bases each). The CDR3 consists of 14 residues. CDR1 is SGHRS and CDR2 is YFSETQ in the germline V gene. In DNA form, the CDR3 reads TGCGCCAGCCGCTTGGGACCGGGCACAGATACGCAGTATTTT. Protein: CASRLGPGTDTQYF.

The DNA for the CDR3 is TGTGCCATCAGTGAGTCGGGGGGTTGGGGCACAGATACGCAGTATTTT. It translates to CAISESGGWGTDTQYF. The chain links TRBV10-3 to TRBJ2-3, with D perhaps matching TRBD2 (6 bases). CDR3 length: 16 amino acids. Germline CDR1 is ENHRY and CDR2 is SYGVKD. The V and J ends lost 0 bases and 1 base respectively, with 11 bases between them.